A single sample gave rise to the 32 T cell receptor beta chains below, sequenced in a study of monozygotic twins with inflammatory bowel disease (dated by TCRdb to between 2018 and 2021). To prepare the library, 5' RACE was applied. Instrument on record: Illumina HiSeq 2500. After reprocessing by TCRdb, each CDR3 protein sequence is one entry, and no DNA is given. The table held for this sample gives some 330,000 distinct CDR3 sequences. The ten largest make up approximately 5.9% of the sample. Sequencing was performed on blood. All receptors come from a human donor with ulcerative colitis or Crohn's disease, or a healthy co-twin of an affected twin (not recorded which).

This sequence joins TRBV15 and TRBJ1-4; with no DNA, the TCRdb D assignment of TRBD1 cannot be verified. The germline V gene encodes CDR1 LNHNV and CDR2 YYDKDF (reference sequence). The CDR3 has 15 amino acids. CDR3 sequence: CATSRGRGQGYRLFF. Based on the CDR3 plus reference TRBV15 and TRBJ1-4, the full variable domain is DAMVIQNPRYQVTQFGKPVTLSCSQTLNHNVMYWYQQKSSQAPKLLFHYYDKDFNNEADTPDNFQSRRPNTSFCFLDIRSPGLGDTAMYLCATSRGRGQGYRLFFGSGTQLSVL.

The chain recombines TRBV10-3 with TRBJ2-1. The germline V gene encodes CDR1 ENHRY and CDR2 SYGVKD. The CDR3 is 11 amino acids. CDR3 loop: CAISGSSEQFF.

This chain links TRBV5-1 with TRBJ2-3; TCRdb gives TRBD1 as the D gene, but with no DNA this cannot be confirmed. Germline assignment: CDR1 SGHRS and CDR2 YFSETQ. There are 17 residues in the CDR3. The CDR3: CASSLWGIPGSTDTQYF.

The CDR3 region is CASSIYSRNEQFF. This sequence joins TRBV28 and TRBJ2-1. This CDR3 has 13 amino acids. Per the germline V gene, CDR1 is MDHEN and CDR2 is SYDVKM.

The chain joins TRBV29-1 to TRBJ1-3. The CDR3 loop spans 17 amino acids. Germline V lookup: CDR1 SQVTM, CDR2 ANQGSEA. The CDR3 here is CSVVKTGVSRSGNTIYF.

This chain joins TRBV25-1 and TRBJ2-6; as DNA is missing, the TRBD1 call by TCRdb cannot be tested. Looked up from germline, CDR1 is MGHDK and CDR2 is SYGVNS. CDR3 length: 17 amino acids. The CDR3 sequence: CASSEWGVGTGANVLTF.

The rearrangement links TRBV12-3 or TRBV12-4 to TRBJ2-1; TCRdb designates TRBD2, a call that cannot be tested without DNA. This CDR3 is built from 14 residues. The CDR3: CASSFGLAGNEQFF.

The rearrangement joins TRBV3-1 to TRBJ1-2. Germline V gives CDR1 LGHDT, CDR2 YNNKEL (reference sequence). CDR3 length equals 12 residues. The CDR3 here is CASRLAGSGYTF.

The CDR3 spells CASSDGQGAGELFF. The rearrangement joins TRBV6-4 to TRBJ2-2; there is no DNA to check the TCRdb D call of TRBD1. The CDR3 loop spans 14 amino acids. Looked up from germline, CDR1 is MRHNA and CDR2 is SNTAGT.

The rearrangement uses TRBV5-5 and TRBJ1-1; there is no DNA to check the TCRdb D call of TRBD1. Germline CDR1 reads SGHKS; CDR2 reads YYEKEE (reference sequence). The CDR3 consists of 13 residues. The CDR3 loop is CASPGTGNTEAFF.

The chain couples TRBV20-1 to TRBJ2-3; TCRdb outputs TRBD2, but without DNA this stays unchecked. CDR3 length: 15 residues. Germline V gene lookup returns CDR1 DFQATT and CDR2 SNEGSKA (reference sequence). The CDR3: CSAYAGAGGVDTQYF.

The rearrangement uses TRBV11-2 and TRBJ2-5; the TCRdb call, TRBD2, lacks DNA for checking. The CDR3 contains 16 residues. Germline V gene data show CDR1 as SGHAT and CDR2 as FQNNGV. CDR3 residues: CASSLSPAGNRETQYF.

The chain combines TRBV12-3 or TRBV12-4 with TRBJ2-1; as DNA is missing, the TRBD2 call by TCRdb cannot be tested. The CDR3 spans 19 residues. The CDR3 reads CASSPTSSTLAGSYNEQFF.

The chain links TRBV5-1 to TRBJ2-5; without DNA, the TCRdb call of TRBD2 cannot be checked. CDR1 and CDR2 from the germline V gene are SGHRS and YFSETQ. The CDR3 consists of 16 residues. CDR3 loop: CASRSSGSRGWETQYF.

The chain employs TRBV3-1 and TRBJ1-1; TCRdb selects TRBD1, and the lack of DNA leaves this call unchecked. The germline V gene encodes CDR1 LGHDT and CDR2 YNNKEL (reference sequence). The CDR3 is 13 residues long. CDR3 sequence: CASSQHTTDEAFF.

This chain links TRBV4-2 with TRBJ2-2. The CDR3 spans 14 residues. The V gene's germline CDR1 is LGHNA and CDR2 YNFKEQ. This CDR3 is CASSQLGVAGELFF.

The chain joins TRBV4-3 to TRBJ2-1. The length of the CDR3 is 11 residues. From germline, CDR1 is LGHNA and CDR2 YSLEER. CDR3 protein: CASSRGNEQFF.

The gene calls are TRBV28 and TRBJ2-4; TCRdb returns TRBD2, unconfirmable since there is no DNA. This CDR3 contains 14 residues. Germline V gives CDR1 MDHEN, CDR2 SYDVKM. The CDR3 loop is CASSWGLAGGYQYF. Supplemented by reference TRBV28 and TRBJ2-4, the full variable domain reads DVKVTQSSRYLVKRTGEKVFLECVQDMDHENMFWYRQDPGLGLRLIYFSYDVKMKEKGDIPEGYSVSREKKERFSLILESASTNQTSMYLCASSWGLAGGYQYFGAGTRLSVL.

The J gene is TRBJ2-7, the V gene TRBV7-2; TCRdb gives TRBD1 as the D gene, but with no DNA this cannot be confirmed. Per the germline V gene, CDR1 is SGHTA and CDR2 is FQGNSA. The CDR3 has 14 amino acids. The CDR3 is CASSFGQGTNEQYF.

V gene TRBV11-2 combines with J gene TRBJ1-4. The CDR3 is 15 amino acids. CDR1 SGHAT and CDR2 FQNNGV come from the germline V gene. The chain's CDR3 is CASSLDRRPNEKLFF.

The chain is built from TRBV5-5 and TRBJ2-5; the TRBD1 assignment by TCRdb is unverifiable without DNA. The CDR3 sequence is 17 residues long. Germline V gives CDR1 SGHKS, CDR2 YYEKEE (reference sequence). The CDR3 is CASSLVLPASWGETQYF.

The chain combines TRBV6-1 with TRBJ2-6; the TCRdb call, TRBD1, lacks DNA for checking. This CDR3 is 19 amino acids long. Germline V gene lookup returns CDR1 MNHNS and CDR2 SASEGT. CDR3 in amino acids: CASSGAGTQVFSGANVLTF.

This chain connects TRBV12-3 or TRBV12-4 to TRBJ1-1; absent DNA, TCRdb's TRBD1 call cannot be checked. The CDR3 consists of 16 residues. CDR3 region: CASSSWRGAVNTEAFF.

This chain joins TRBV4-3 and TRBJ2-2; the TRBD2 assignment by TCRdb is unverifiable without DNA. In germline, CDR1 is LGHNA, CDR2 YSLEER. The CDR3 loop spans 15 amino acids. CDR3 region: CASNDLVANTGELFF.

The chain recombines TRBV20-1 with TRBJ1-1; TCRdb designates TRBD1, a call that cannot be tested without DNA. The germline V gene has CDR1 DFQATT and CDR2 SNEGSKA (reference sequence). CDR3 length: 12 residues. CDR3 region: CSARDQGGEAFF.

The chain's CDR3 is CASSYTRLSSTGNTIYF. This chain connects TRBV6-2 or TRBV6-3 to TRBJ1-3. Germline CDR1 and CDR2: MNHEY and SVGEGT. There are 17 residues in the CDR3.

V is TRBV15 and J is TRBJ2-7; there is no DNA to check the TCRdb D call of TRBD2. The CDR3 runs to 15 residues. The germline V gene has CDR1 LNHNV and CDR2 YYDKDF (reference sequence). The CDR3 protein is CATSRALAGVGEQYF.

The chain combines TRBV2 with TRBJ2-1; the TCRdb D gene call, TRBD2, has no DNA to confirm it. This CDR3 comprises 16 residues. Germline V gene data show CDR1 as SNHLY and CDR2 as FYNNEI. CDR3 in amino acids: CASSLSGTSGGNEQFF.

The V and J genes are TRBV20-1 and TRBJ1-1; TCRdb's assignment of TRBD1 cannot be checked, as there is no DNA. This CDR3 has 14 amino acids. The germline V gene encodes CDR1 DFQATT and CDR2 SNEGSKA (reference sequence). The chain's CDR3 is CSATTMTGKTEAFF.

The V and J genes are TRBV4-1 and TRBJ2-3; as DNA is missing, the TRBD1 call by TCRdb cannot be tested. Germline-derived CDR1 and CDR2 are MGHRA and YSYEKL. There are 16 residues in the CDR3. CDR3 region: CASSQVGTGIADTQYF.

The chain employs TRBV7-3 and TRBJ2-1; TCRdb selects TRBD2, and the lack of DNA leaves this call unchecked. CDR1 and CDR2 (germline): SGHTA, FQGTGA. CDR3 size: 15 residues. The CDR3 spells CASSRTGYEAGEQFF.

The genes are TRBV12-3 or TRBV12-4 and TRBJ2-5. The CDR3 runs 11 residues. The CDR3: CASRLQETQYF.